The 23 T cell receptor beta chains in this list originate from one sample, sequenced in a study of shared clonotypes between healthy human individuals. Sequenced by immunoSEQ multiplex PCR; TCRdb stores in-frame clones only, minus some. The sample holds 1,500,000 or so clones, approximately 98.5% seen once. Sequencing input: naive CD4+ T cells sorted from blood. Stated subset: CD45RA+ positively selected. These receptors all come from a man aged 25-45 years in good health.

The V gene is TRBV15, the J gene TRBJ1-1; no definite D call. V was trimmed by 1 base and J by 3 bases, leaving 9 bases between them. Germline assignment: CDR1 LNHNV and CDR2 YYDKDF (reference sequence). CDR3 length: 14 amino acids. The CDR3 DNA reads as TGTGCCACCAGCAGAGTTAGCGGGGACACTGAAGCTTTCTTT. Translating gives CATSRVSGDTEAFF.

The genes are TRBV28 and TRBJ1-2, with 8 bases lining up with TRBD1. Germline CDR1 is MDHEN and CDR2 is SYDVKM. V dropped 6 bases and J dropped 2; count of bases not matched to a gene: 11. The CDR3 runs 16 residues. The CDR3 DNA is TGTGCCAGCAGACGATCTACCGGGACAGGCAACTATGGCTACACCTTC. It yields the protein CASRRSTGTGNYGYTF.

The CDR3: CASGTMGKLFF. The CDR3 nucleotides read TGTGCCAGTGGGACAATGGGAAAACTGTTTTTT. The chain recombines TRBV6-1 with TRBJ1-4; the D gene is possibly TRBD1 (6 bases). Trimming cost V 9 bases and J 10 bases, with 12 bases left between them. Germline V lookup: CDR1 MNHNS, CDR2 SASEGT. CDR3 length: 11 amino acids.

This chain uses TRBV7-2 with TRBJ2-5; perhaps D is TRBD1 or TRBD2 (5 bases each). From germline, CDR1 is SGHTA and CDR2 FQGNSA. This CDR3 is built from 13 residues. Deletions cut 4 bases from V and 5 bases from J, with 11 bases between. CDR3 protein: CASSSRGRETQYF. CDR3 nucleotide sequence: TGTGCCAGCAGCTCCCGGGGCAGGGAGACCCAGTACTTC.

The chain is built from TRBV7-2 and TRBJ1-2; no definite D call. V shed 3 bases and J shed 4 bases, with 6 bases lying between them. CDR1 and CDR2 from the germline V gene are SGHTA and FQGNSA. The CDR3 has 12 residues. The CDR3 nucleotides are TGTGCCAGCAGCTTCATTACCTATGGCTACACCTTC. It specifies CASSFITYGYTF.

V usage is TRBV7-2 and J usage is TRBJ2-5, with 7 bases identical to TRBD2. With 0 bases clipped from V and 5 bases from J, the junction kept 6 bases outside the gene matches. The CDR3 contains 15 residues. Germline CDR1 SGHTA, CDR2 FQGNSA. CDR3 sequence (DNA): TGTGCCAGCAGCTTAGCGGGCGGGAGTTGGGAGACCCAGTACTTC. This translates into CASSLAGGSWETQYF.

V gene TRBV7-9 combines with J gene TRBJ2-6; the match to TRBD1 covers 7 bases. From germline, CDR1 is SEHNR and CDR2 FQNEAQ (reference sequence). The V and J ends lost 6 bases and 0 bases, in that order; junction bases with no gene match: 2. The CDR3 length is 15 residues. The CDR3 DNA reads as TGTGCCAGCAGACCAGGGGGCTCTGGGGCCAACGTCCTGACTTTC. Translation: CASRPGGSGANVLTF.

V gene TRBV7-9 combines with J gene TRBJ2-3; no definite D call. The CDR3 runs 13 residues. The V gene's germline CDR1 is SEHNR and CDR2 FQNEAQ (reference sequence). Trimming took off 6 bases at V and 0 bases at J, with 7 bases between the two ends. For the CDR3, the DNA is TGTGCCAGCAGGGCGGAAAGCACAGATACGCAGTATTTT. Translated: CASRAESTDTQYF.

The V call is TRBV4-1, the J call TRBJ2-1; 13 bases fit TRBD2. Germline loops: CDR1 MGHRA, CDR2 YSYEKL. The CDR3 runs to 17 residues. V was clipped by 4 bases and J by 5 bases; unmatched bases: 8. The CDR3 DNA is TGCGCCAGCAGCCCATTCCGGACTAGCGGGAGCAACAATGAGCAGTTCTTC. As protein: CASSPFRTSGSNNEQFF.

The rearrangement uses TRBV11-3 and TRBJ2-7; TRBD1 matches at 9 bases. With V trimmed by 5 bases and J by 2 bases, 4 bases remained unmatched. The CDR3 contains 14 residues. Germline CDR1 and CDR2: SGHNT and YENEEA. The CDR3 DNA sequence: TGTGCCAGCAGCCCCCGGACAGGGGCCTACGAGCAGTACTTC. It codes for CASSPRTGAYEQYF.

The genes are TRBV28 and TRBJ2-2; a weak D match, TRBD2 (6 bases). CDR3 size: 14 residues. Germline-derived CDR1 and CDR2 are MDHEN and SYDVKM. V shed 7 bases and J shed 1 base, with 10 bases lying between them. The DNA of the CDR3 is TGTGCCAGCAAGGGACTTTGGAACACCGGGGAGCTGTTTTTT. This gives the protein CASKGLWNTGELFF.

In nucleotides, the CDR3 is TGTGCCAGCAGCCAAGAACTAGGACACACAGATACGCAGTATTTT. Its protein product is CASSQELGHTDTQYF. The chain is built from TRBV14 and TRBJ2-3; D possibly uses TRBD1 or TRBD2 (5 bases each). Between the trimmed V and J ends, which lost 0 bases and 2 bases, there was a span of 9 bases. The CDR3 covers 15 residues. Germline V gives CDR1 SGHDN, CDR2 FVKESK.

The chain combines TRBV5-1 with TRBJ2-4; possibly TRBD2 for D (6 bases). V was cut by 3 bases and J by 4 bases, with 11 bases left in between. Per the germline V gene, CDR1 is SGHRS and CDR2 is YFSETQ. The CDR3 is 14 residues long. CDR3 sequence: CASSSTTSKNIQYF. CDR3 bases: TGCGCCAGCAGCTCTACGACTAGTAAAAACATTCAGTACTTC.

The genes are TRBV10-3 and TRBJ1-4; 9 bases match TRBD1. Germline V lookup: CDR1 ENHRY, CDR2 SYGVKD. Unmatched junction bases numbered 2, after V lost 2 bases and J lost 7 bases. The length of the CDR3 is 14 residues. The CDR3 is CAISEGTGTEKLFF. CDR3 sequence (DNA): TGTGCCATCAGTGAGGGGACAGGGACTGAAAAACTGTTTTTT.

The CDR3 bases are TGTGCCAGCGCTAGCGGGAGGGTTAGTGGCGCAGATACGCAGTATTTT. Amino acids: CASASGRVSGADTQYF. The chain joins TRBV2 to TRBJ2-3; TRBD2 aligns across 12 bases. J gave up 4 bases and V 8 bases, and 10 bases lay outside the gene matches. Germline CDR1 and CDR2: SNHLY and FYNNEI. The CDR3 covers 16 residues. Looking up the rest from reference TRBV2 and TRBJ2-3 gives the full variable domain: EPEVTQTPSHQVTQMGQEVILRCVPISNHLYFYWYRQILGQKVEFLVSFYNNEISEKSEIFDDQFSVERPDGSNFTLKIRSTKLEDSAMYFCASASGRVSGADTQYFGPGTRLTVL.

This sequence joins TRBV7-2 and TRBJ2-7, with D perhaps matching TRBD1 or TRBD2 (5 bases each). The CDR3 sequence is 16 residues long. The V gene's germline CDR1 is SGHTA and CDR2 FQGNSA. V dropped 1 base and J dropped 4 bases, with 17 bases sitting between them. The CDR3 sequence: CASSLVGGTNSYEQYF. CDR3 sequence (DNA): TGTGCCAGCAGCTTAGTGGGTGGGACCAATTCATACGAGCAGTACTTC.

The rearrangement uses TRBV30 and TRBJ2-7; 8 bases fit TRBD1. V dropped 3 bases and J dropped 3; count of bases not matched to a gene: 7. Germline V gene data show CDR1 as GTSNPN and CDR2 as SVGIG (reference sequence). The CDR3 loop spans 14 amino acids. CDR3 in DNA: TGTGCCTGGAGCCAAGACAGGGGTATCTACGAGCAGTACTTC. Protein product: CAWSQDRGIYEQYF.

This rearrangement joins TRBV14 to TRBJ1-3; D unclear. V was trimmed by 2 bases and J by 2 bases, leaving 10 bases between them. CDR1 and CDR2 (germline): SGHDN, FVKESK. The CDR3 has 15 residues. The CDR3 nucleotides are TGTGCCAGCAGCCAACTCCAGGTTACTGGAAACACCATATATTTT. It codes for CASSQLQVTGNTIYF. Together with reference TRBV14 and TRBJ1-3, the CDR3 gives the full variable domain: EAGVTQFPSHSVIEKGQTVTLRCDPISGHDNLYWYRRVMGKEIKFLLHFVKESKQDESGMPNNRFLAERTGGTYSTLKVQPAELEDSGVYFCASSQLQVTGNTIYFGEGSWLTVV.

This chain uses TRBV14 with TRBJ2-1; perhaps TRBD1 as D (5 bases). V shed 0 bases and J shed 6 bases, with 15 bases lying between them. The germline CDR1 and CDR2 sequences are SGHDN and FVKESK. This CDR3 region has 16 residues. The CDR3 protein is CASSQDWGRVGNEQFF. CDR3 nucleotides: TGTGCCAGCAGCCAAGATTGGGGCAGGGTGGGCAATGAGCAGTTCTTC.

The chain combines TRBV5-4 with TRBJ2-3; D is uncertain. Germline V gene lookup returns CDR1 SGHNT and CDR2 YYREEE (reference sequence). This CDR3 is 12 amino acids long. V was cut by 5 bases and J by 6 bases, with 10 bases left in between. The CDR3 region has the DNA TGTGCCAGCAGTCAGAGCCGGGATACGCAGTATTTT. This sequence encodes CASSQSRDTQYF. Based on the CDR3 plus reference TRBV5-4 and TRBJ2-3, the full variable domain is ETGVTQSPTHLIKTRGQQVTLRCSSQSGHNTVSWYQQALGQGPQFIFQYYREEENGRGNFPPRFSGLQFPNYSSELNVNALELDDSALYLCASSQSRDTQYFGPGTRLTVL.

The J gene is TRBJ1-2, the V gene TRBV6-4, with 9 nucleotides matching TRBD1. The CDR3 has 14 residues. Germline CDR1 is MRHNA and CDR2 is SNTAGT. With V trimmed by 4 bases and J by 4 bases, 4 bases remained unmatched. The CDR3 loop is CASSATGGIYGYTF. CDR3 in DNA: TGTGCCAGCAGTGCGACAGGGGGAATCTATGGCTACACCTTC.

This chain joins TRBV27 and TRBJ1-2; 8 positions match TRBD1. V lost 6 bases to trimming and J lost 4 bases; unmatched junction nucleotides: 1. CDR1 MNHEY and CDR2 SMNVEV come from the germline V gene (reference sequence). The CDR3 is 12 residues long. The CDR3 region has the DNA TGTGCCAGCAGGACAGGGGCCTATGGCTACACCTTC. Translated, it gives CASRTGAYGYTF.

The V call is TRBV5-1, the J call TRBJ2-5; D possibly corresponds to TRBD2 (5 bases). The CDR3 spans 16 residues. Trimming took off 0 bases at V and 2 bases at J, with 14 bases between the two ends. From germline, CDR1 is SGHRS and CDR2 YFSETQ. CDR3 bases: TGCGCCAGCAGCTTGGTCTCTAGCAGTTCTCAAGAGACCCAGTACTTC. Its translation is CASSLVSSSSQETQYF.